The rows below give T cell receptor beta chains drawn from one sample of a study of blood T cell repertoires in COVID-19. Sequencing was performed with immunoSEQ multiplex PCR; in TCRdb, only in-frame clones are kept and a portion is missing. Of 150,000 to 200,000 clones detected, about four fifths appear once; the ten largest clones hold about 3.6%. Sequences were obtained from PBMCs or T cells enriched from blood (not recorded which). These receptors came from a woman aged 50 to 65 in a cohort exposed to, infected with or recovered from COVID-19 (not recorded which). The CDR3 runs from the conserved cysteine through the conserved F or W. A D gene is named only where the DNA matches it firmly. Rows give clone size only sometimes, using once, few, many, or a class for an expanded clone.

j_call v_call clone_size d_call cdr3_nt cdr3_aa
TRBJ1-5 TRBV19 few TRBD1 TGTGCCAGTAGCGGCCAGGGGGCGAGCAATCAGCCCCAGCATTTT CASSGQGASNQPQHF
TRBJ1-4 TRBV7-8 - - TGTGCCAGCAGCTTAGGAACAGGGATGATGGAAAAACTGTTTTTT CASSLGTGMMEKLFF
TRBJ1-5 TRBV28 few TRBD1 TGTGCCAGCAGTTTAGCGACAGGGACGGTTCAGCCCCAGCATTTT CASSLATGTVQPQHF
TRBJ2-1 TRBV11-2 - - TGTGCCAGCAGCTTAGGAACTTCGTACAATGAGCAGTTCTTC CASSLGTSYNEQFF
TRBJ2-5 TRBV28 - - TGTGCCAGCAGTTATTTGACTAACCTCCAGGAGACCCAGTACTTC CASSYLTNLQETQYF
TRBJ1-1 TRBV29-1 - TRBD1 TGCAGCGTTGAGCGGACAGGCGAAGCTTTCTTT CSVERTGEAFF
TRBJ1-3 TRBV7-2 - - TGTGCCAGCACCCCGCCGGCGGGAGGAAACACCATATATTTT CASTPPAGGNTIYF
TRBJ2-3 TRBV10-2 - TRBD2 TGCGCCAGCGGGACTAGCGGGAGATTAGATACGCAGTATTTT CASGTSGRLDTQYF
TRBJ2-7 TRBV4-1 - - TGCGCCAGCAGCCCTATGGACATCGCCTACGAGCAGTACTTC CASSPMDIAYEQYF
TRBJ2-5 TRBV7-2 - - TGTGCCAGCAGCTTCCGCGCAGGGCGGGGAGAGACCCAGTACTTC CASSFRAGRGETQYF
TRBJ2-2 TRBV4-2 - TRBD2 TGTGCCAGCAGAGACCACCCAAACCTAGCGGGGACCGGGGAGCTGTTTTTT CASRDHPNLAGTGELFF
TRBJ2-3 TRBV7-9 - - TGTGCCAGCAGCAGAAGGGAGGTCACAGATACGCAGTATTTT CASSRREVTDTQYF
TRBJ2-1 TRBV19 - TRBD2 TGTGCCAGTAGTCATAGCGGGGGGGCCTTCAATGAGCAGTTCTTC CASSHSGGAFNEQFF
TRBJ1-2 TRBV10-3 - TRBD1 TGTGCCATCAGTGATCGTACAGGGGGCGGGTATGGCTACACCTTC CAISDRTGGGYGYTF
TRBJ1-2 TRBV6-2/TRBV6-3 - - TGTGCCAGCAGTTACCGACAGAATTTTAACTATGGCTACACCTTC CASSYRQNFNYGYTF
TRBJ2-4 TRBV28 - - TGTGCTCACGGAGCCAAAAACATTCAGTACTTC CAHGAKNIQYF
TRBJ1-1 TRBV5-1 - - TGCGCCAGCAAAAGGGAGGGGCGCACTGAAGCTTTCTTT CASKREGRTEAFF
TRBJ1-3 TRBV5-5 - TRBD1 TGTGCCAGCAGCTCCGATCAGACAGGGACGGGAAACACCATATATTTT CASSSDQTGTGNTIYF
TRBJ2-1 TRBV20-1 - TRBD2 TGCAGTGCTAGTTCCGAGAGCGGGGTCTCCTACAATGAGCAGTTCTTC CSASSESGVSYNEQFF
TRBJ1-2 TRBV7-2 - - TGTGCCAGCAGCCTCGACGGGTCCTATGGCTACACCTTC CASSLDGSYGYTF
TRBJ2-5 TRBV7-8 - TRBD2 TGTGCCAGCAGCTTTCGGGGGGGATTTGGGACCCAGTACTTC CASSFRGGFGTQYF
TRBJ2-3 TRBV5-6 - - TGTGCCAGCAGCTTGGATAGCGGCACAGATACGCAGTATTTT CASSLDSGTDTQYF
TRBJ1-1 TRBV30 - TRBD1 TGTGCCTGGAGCCGGGACAGCATGAACACTGAAGCTTTCTTT CAWSRDSMNTEAFF
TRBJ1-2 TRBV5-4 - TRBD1 TGTGCCAGCAGACGTGGACAGGAGAGTTACCGGAACTATGGCTACACCTTC CASRRGQESYRNYGYTF
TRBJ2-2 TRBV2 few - TGTGCCAGCAGTGTACAGGGCGGTCCCGGGGAGCTGTTTTTT CASSVQGGPGELFF
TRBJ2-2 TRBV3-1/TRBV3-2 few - TGTGCCAGCAGCCAGGGTCGGGATGTCGGGGAGCTGTTTTTT CASSQGRDVGELFF
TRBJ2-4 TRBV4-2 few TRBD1 TGTGCCAGCAGCCAAGATTCGGACAGGGGGCAGATAGCCAAAAACATTCAGTACTTC CASSQDSDRGQIAKNIQYF
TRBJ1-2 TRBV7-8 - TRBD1 TGTGCCAGCAGCTGGGGACAGAACTATGGCTACACCTTC CASSWGQNYGYTF
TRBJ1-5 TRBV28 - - TGTGCCAGCGAATTAAACGGAGTAAATCAGCCCCAGCATTTT CASELNGVNQPQHF
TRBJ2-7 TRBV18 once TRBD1 TGTGCCAGCTCACCACCAGGGCAGGGGGCGGAGTACTTC CASSPPGQGAEYF
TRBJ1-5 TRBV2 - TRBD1 TGTGCCAGCAGTGAACGGACAGGGGATCAGCCCCAGCATTTT CASSERTGDQPQHF
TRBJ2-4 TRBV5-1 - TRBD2 TGCGCCAGCAGCTTGGTGGTAGCGGGAGGCCCAAAACAGAGAATTCAGTACTTC CASSLVVAGGPKQRIQYF
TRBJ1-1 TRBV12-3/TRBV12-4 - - TGTGCCAGCAGTTTATCCGGGAACACTGAAGCTTTCTTT CASSLSGNTEAFF
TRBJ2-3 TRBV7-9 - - TGTGCCGGGCAGAACACAGATACGCAGTATTTT CAGQNTDTQYF
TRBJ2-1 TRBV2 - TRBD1 TGTGCCAGCAGAGAGACAGGGGACAATGAGCAGTTCTTC CASRETGDNEQFF
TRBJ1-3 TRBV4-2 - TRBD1 TGTGCCAGCAGCCACTTGGACAGGGGGCCAGGAAACACCATATATTTT CASSHLDRGPGNTIYF
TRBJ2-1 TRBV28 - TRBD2 TGTGCCAGCAGCGGACTAGCGGGTGATGATGAGCAGTTCTTC CASSGLAGDDEQFF
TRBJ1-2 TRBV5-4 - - TGTGCCAGCAGCCCCGTGGTATCGCCCGGGGATGGCTACACCTTC CASSPVVSPGDGYTF
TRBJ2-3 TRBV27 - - TGTGCCAGCAGTTTTTGGAGGACTAGCACAGATACGCAGTATTTT CASSFWRTSTDTQYF
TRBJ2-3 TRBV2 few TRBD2 TGTGCCAGCATGCTAGCGGGTCCCACAGATACGCAGTATTTT CASMLAGPTDTQYF
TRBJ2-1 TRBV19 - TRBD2 TGTGCCAGTAATGGGTTGGGACTAGTCAATGAGCAGTTCTTC CASNGLGLVNEQFF
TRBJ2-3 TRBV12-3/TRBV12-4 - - TGTGCCAGCACTACTGGGGAGGATACGCAGTATTTT CASTTGEDTQYF
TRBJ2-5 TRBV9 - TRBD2 TGTGCCAGCGGGGCTAGCGGACAAGAGACCCAGTACTTC CASGASGQETQYF
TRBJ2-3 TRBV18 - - TGTGCCAGCTCACGGGGCCCTAGCACAGATACGCAGTATTTT CASSRGPSTDTQYF
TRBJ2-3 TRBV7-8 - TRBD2 TGTGCCAGCACCGGACTAGCCGGAGATACGCAGTATTTT CASTGLAGDTQYF
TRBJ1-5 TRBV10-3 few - TGTGCCATCAAGGAATCGGCAACAGAAAATCAGCCCCAGCATTTT CAIKESATENQPQHF
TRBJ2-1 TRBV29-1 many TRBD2 TGCAGCGTTGAGGTCGGGAGGAGCTCCTACAATGAGCAGTTCTTC CSVEVGRSSYNEQFF
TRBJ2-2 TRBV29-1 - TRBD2 TGCAGCGTTGAAGATGCGGCGGGAGAGACCGGGGAGCTGTTTTTT CSVEDAAGETGELFF
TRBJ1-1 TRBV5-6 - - TGTGCCAGCAGCTTGGATCGGGAGATGAACACTGAAGCTTTCTTT CASSLDREMNTEAFF
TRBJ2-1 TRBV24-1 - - TGTGCCACCAGTGACCAGGGGATAGAGCAGTTCTTC CATSDQGIEQFF
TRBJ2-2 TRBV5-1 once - TGCGCCAGCACCCCCGTTCCAGGCTCGAACACCGGGGAGCTGTTTTTT CASTPVPGSNTGELFF
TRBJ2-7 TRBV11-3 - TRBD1 TGTGCCAGCAGCGGGACAGGGGGGAACGAGCAGTACTTC CASSGTGGNEQYF
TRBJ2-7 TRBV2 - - TGTGCCAGCAGTACCCTTCGCGACGAGCAGTACTTC CASSTLRDEQYF